This T cell receptor beta chain was identified during a study of breast tumors, draining lymph nodes, adjacent tissues (dated by TCRdb to about 2016). Broadly, across the study: In breast cancer patients, the study compared the TCR beta repertoires of tumor, adjacent nontumor tissue and axillary lymph nodes. In human breast cancer, the study set out to evaluate how tumor, surrounding tissue and draining lymph node repertoires relate to one another and whether T cells may move between these sites. The research as a whole found: The conclusion that tumor T cells originate in lymph nodes was presented as consistent with a hypothesis rather than as directly demonstrated. Tumors showed preferential V and J gene usage, and their T-cell repertoire diversity fell below that of lymph nodes yet above that of nontumor tissue. The data were considered consistent with the idea that most tumor T cells come from the lymph node and then expand in tumor tissue. In luminal-like breast cancer, tumor and nontumor tissue repertoires resembled each other significantly more than in basal-like breast cancer.

TCRdb records Illumina HiSeq 2000 as the sequencer. Multiplex PCR amplification was used to generate the TCR beta chain libraries. High-throughput sequencing was used to analyze the amplified TCR beta chain products. TCRdb itself trimmed the public reads at Q25 with fastp, ran MiXCR and retained productive beta chains. Rows with a matching CDR3 protein are joined into one entry that keeps the most common DNA and genes. Across this sample there are about 270,000 distinct CDR3 sequences, with over 30% seen only once. Together, the top ten hold about 1% of the sample. This clonotype was counted between two and nine times. Which antigen it targets is not known. Base-call qualities are not available, and no considerably larger clone is one nucleotide away. The lymph node samples were taken from the axillary draining lymph nodes of breast cancer patients. The CDR3 has 15 amino acids, counting the end cysteine and phenylalanine. The sequence is cut down to CDR3 DNA, 45 bases in frame from base 1. The germline V end is reduced by 2 bases and the J end by 6 bases; junction bases left unmatched: 2. CDR1 and CDR2 are read off the germline V gene as MDHEN and SYDVKM.

The origin of this receptor is a female donor with breast cancer. Some clones in this sample may be carry-over from other donors' samples. Sample: axillary lymph node tissue. The chain was built from TRBV28 and TRBJ2-2; TRBD2 fits 11 bases in the junction. In nucleotides, the sequence is TGTGCCAGCAGTTTAGCTAGCGGGAGGTCCGGGGAGCTGTTTTTT. Its protein reads: CASSLASGRSGELFF.